Listed below are T cell receptor beta chains from one sample, sequenced in a study of early T cells in non-severe SARS-CoV-2 infection. Via MiXCR, TCRdb re-called the 5' RACE reads, giving one row per CDR3 protein. The data contain roughly 45,000 distinct CDR3 sequences, about 12% of them singletons. The sample comprised whole blood. These receptors were collected from an adult who was a healthcare worker with PCR-confirmed SARS-CoV-2 infection or an uninfected control (not recorded which). Each CDR3 is given with its conserved first and last residue. Each record gives: V gene, J gene, CDR3 protein.

>TRBV2|TRBJ2-1
CASRDVFEQFF
>TRBV6-1|TRBJ1-4
CASSERQGEKLFF
>TRBV11-2|TRBJ1-4
CASSLDRVETNEKLFF
>TRBV28|TRBJ2-7
CASSHRDRAVQYF
>TRBV7-3|TRBJ2-6
CASSARGLGANVLTF
>TRBV11-2|TRBJ2-3
CASSLGGSGGADTQYF
>TRBV28|TRBJ1-3
CASSPAGAGNTIYF
>TRBV4-1|TRBJ1-2
CASSYGGQGVTNYGYTF
>TRBV7-9|TRBJ1-2
CASSDQGPYGYTF
>TRBV12-3/TRBV12-4|TRBJ2-5
CASRLASGGAETQYF
>TRBV11-2|TRBJ2-3
CASSFGQGVGDTQYF
>TRBV7-2|TRBJ2-7
CASSLDPPPYEQYF
>TRBV6-6|TRBJ1-2
CASSYDGLGSYGYTF
>TRBV7-3|TRBJ1-2
CASSLTYGKNYGYTF
>TRBV5-1|TRBJ2-6
CASSSVTGPFFSGANVLTF
>TRBV6-1|TRBJ2-1
CASRAQGESSYNEQFF
>TRBV4-2|TRBJ1-5
CASSQDLAGYSNQPQHF
>TRBV19|TRBJ2-5
CASSPRGGEETQYF
>TRBV7-2|TRBJ2-7
CASSRQGALDEQYF
>TRBV12-3/TRBV12-4|TRBJ2-3
CASRNGDRASDTQYF
>TRBV9|TRBJ2-3
CASSATGRTDTQYF
>TRBV11-2|TRBJ2-2
CASSPQGANTGELFF
>TRBV7-9|TRBJ2-7
CASSFFRPGRSPYEQYF
>TRBV7-9|TRBJ1-1
CASSNGYTEAFF
>TRBV5-4|TRBJ1-1
CASSLPRVTEAFF
>TRBV28|TRBJ1-2
CASSSPTGANTYGYTF
>TRBV9|TRBJ2-3
CASSVEFGLAGLDTQYF
>TRBV6-6|TRBJ2-3
CASSGTRAEDTQYF
>TRBV2|TRBJ1-5
CASSDHRGRPHF
>TRBV7-9|TRBJ1-6
CASSLGDRDNSPLHF
>TRBV7-6|TRBJ2-7
CASSPRPDSYEQYF
>TRBV27|TRBJ2-2
CASSFWTGELFF
>TRBV25-1|TRBJ2-2
CASSEETGTLTGELFF
>TRBV7-2|TRBJ2-5
CASRSTEGTQYF
>TRBV27|TRBJ1-1
CASSLLGTGTEAFF
>TRBV19|TRBJ1-1
CASTIGQVNTEAFF
>TRBV20-1|TRBJ2-3
CSARTSTGGTDTQYF
>TRBV10-3|TRBJ2-1
CAISESTNEQFF
>TRBV20-1|TRBJ1-5
CSARDQRLPNQPQHF
>TRBV12-2|TRBJ2-1
CASRLFAGWPNEQFF
>TRBV7-3|TRBJ2-1
CASSQLGNPPYNEQFF
>TRBV5-5|TRBJ2-3
CASSLEGARDTQYF
>TRBV6-5|TRBJ2-3
CASSDRGSGTDTQYF
>TRBV25-1|TRBJ2-1
CASSPSGQGDNEQFF
>TRBV6-6|TRBJ1-1
CASNPVRQTNTEAFF
>TRBV6-5|TRBJ2-3
CASSYSWMTDTQYF
>TRBV9|TRBJ2-5
CASSARAGRASSETQYF
>TRBV28|TRBJ1-1
CASLYSLNTEAFF
>TRBV7-9|TRBJ1-1
CASSKTGFGNTEAFF
>TRBV3-1|TRBJ2-7
CASSTYYEQYF
>TRBV7-8|TRBJ2-7
CASSSRTASYEQYF
>TRBV20-1|TRBJ2-1
CSARDFTGAWDEQFF
>TRBV12-3/TRBV12-4|TRBJ1-2
CASTRDRTNYGYTF
>TRBV11-2|TRBJ1-3
CASSPRGRAGNTIYF
>TRBV5-4|TRBJ2-7
CASSLATRPSYEQYF
>TRBV6-2/TRBV6-3|TRBJ1-1
CASTSGAPEAFF
>TRBV29-1|TRBJ2-7
CSVLSKGTYEQYF
>TRBV19|TRBJ2-1
CASSSGQGLMGSYNEQFF
>TRBV6-4|TRBJ1-6
CASSTEGGSPLHF
>TRBV24-1|TRBJ2-7
CATSDSRDSGSRYEQYF